The entry that follows covers one TCR beta chain sequence. The sample originates from a study of blood T cell repertoires in COVID-19. The CDR3 is 14 residues long. Trimming cost V 6 bases and J 7 bases, with 19 bases left between them. Germline-derived CDR1 and CDR2 are SEHNR and FQNEAQ (reference sequence). Original methodology: Nucleated cell counts were estimated from reference gene primer amplification. TCRdb's copy holds only in-frame clones and misses some; the assay was immunoSEQ multiplex PCR. The V and J calls and clone size come from that table; D and trimming were worked out from the DNA. The table has just over 150,000 clones, 82% seen once.

Input material: peripheral blood. V and J are TRBV7-9 and TRBJ2-7; a weak D match, TRBD2 (5 bases). This sequence originates from a woman between 40 and 55 years old with COVID-19, enrolled during active disease. For the CDR3, the DNA is TGTGCCAGCAGTCGACCGGGGAACTACGTGGAGCAGTACTTC. It specifies CASSRPGNYVEQYF.